Listed below are T cell receptor beta chains from one sample, sequenced in a study of Graves' ophthalmopathy and Graves' hyperthyroidism. TCRdb re-called the multiplex PCR reads with MiXCR, one entry per CDR3 protein. Of a few hundred thousand distinct CDR3 sequences detected, about 18% appear once; the ten largest clones hold about 2.4%. The sample consisted of peripheral blood. Every receptor here comes from an adult woman with stable Graves' hyperthyroidism. Each CDR3 is given with its conserved first and last residue. A D gene is named only where the DNA matches it firmly. For some rows the clone size is stated as once, few or many, or as a class when expanded; others skip it.

DNA,CDR3,J,V,size,D
TGTGCCACACGGGGACTAGCAGTCTACGAGCAGTACTTC,CATRGLAVYEQYF,TRBJ2-7,TRBV27,many,TRBD2
TGTGCCAGCACTTGGGACAGTACTCGCTACGGCTACACCTTC,CASTWDSTRYGYTF,TRBJ1-2,TRBV12-3/TRBV12-4,many,TRBD1
TGTGCCAGCACACTAGCCGGGTACGAGCAGTACTTC,CASTLAGYEQYF,TRBJ2-7,TRBV12-3/TRBV12-4,NA,NA
TGCAGTGCTAGCGGGGATAGCAATCAGCCCCAGCATTTT,CSASGDSNQPQHF,TRBJ1-5,TRBV20-1,many,NA
TGTGCCAGCATCCTAGACAGATTGGGAGAGACCCAGTACTTC,CASILDRLGETQYF,TRBJ2-5,TRBV6-4,many,NA
TGTGCCAGCTCACCAGAGCAGGGCAGCACTGAAGCTTTCTTT,CASSPEQGSTEAFF,TRBJ1-1,TRBV18,few,NA
TGTGCCAGCAGTTTAGCCGGACCGGCCGCTGGCTACACCTTC,CASSLAGPAAGYTF,TRBJ1-2,TRBV27,many,NA
TGTGCCAGCAGAACAGCAGCTTACAGGCCCGGGGAGCTGTTTTTT,CASRTAAYRPGELFF,TRBJ2-2,TRBV12-3/TRBV12-4,many,NA
TGTGCCAGCAGTTCCAGGGTCTACGAGCAGTACTTC,CASSSRVYEQYF,TRBJ2-7,TRBV12-3/TRBV12-4,many,NA
TGCGCCAGCAGCCACCCAGGGCCAGCCTACGAGCAGTACTTC,CASSHPGPAYEQYF,TRBJ2-7,TRBV4-1,NA,NA
TGTGCCAGCGGCCAGGCCGGATCAGGGTTGATTGCGCAGTACTTC,CASGQAGSGLIAQYF,TRBJ2-7,TRBV28,NA,NA
TGTGCCAGCAGCTTAGCTCTCGGACAGGGGCACACCGGGGAGCTGTTTTTT,CASSLALGQGHTGELFF,TRBJ2-2,TRBV7-8,many,TRBD1
TGTGCCAGCAGCTTCCTTATAGCCCTAGCGGAGCAAGAGACCCAGTACTTC,CASSFLIALAEQETQYF,TRBJ2-5,TRBV7-8,NA,TRBD2
TGTGCCAGCAGCTTAACGTGGCAAACCCAAGAGACCCAGTACTTC,CASSLTWQTQETQYF,TRBJ2-5,TRBV11-2,many,NA
TGTGCCAGCACCCCACAGGGCCTGAACACTGAAGCTTTCTTT,CASTPQGLNTEAFF,TRBJ1-1,TRBV6-1,many,NA
TGCGCCAGCAGCACGACAGGGGCTAGCGGGGATGAGCAGTTCTTC,CASSTTGASGDEQFF,TRBJ2-1,TRBV5-1,many,NA
TGTGCCAGCAGTTGGTACCCCTACGAGCAGTACTTC,CASSWYPYEQYF,TRBJ2-7,TRBV6-5,many,NA
TGTGCCTGGAGTAGGGATGCCACTGAAGCTTTCTTT,CAWSRDATEAFF,TRBJ1-1,TRBV30,NA,NA
TGTGCCAGCAGCACACCACTAGCGGTAAAGAGCACAGATACGCAGTATTTT,CASSTPLAVKSTDTQYF,TRBJ2-3,TRBV28,NA,TRBD2
TGTGCCAGCAGTTTAGCTAGCGGGAGGGAGCAGTACTTC,CASSLASGREQYF,TRBJ2-7,TRBV12-3/TRBV12-4,few,TRBD2
TGCGCCACCACCGGACTGGACTCCTACGAGCAGTACTTC,CATTGLDSYEQYF,TRBJ2-7,TRBV10-2,many,NA
TGCGCCAGCAGGTCGGGACAGGGGTTATCACCCCTCCACTTT,CASRSGQGLSPLHF,TRBJ1-6,TRBV5-1,NA,TRBD1
TGCGCCAGCAGCCAACCCCTAAGGGGCGGGAGAACGGCCGAGCAGTACTTC,CASSQPLRGGRTAEQYF,TRBJ2-7,TRBV4-1,many,TRBD2
TGTGCCACCAGCACGGGGGCAAATCAGCCCCAGCATTTT,CATSTGANQPQHF,TRBJ1-5,TRBV15,once,NA
TGCAGTGCTAGAATGGTGGAAATTACTAATCAGATCTATGGCTACACCTTC,CSARMVEITNQIYGYTF,TRBJ1-2,TRBV20-1,NA,NA
TGCAGCGTTTTGGACAGATTCTCCTACGAGCAGTACTTC,CSVLDRFSYEQYF,TRBJ2-7,TRBV29-1,many,NA